The entry that follows covers one T cell receptor beta chain sequence. Its antigen is not identified. A far larger clone is just one base off, so this is likely a read error. This same CDR3 is encoded by further DNA sequences in the sample. This specimen belongs to a study of multiple sclerosis patients with progressive multifocal leukoencephalopathy. Study outcomes and limitations: The findings' link to JC virus versus immunocompromise remained uncertain. Expanded clones at PML onset predated and persisted through natalizumab therapy.

CDR1 is SGHRS and CDR2 is YFSETQ in the germline V gene. V lost 4 bases and J 3 bases, leaving 23 bases between the germline ends. This CDR3 comprises 17 residues. Time point indicated: time of PML onset. Detection of JC virus DNA in cerebrospinal fluid confirmed PML diagnosed from clinical and MRI findings. Every PCR reaction included synthetic inline CDR3 controls for all V-J pairings. Sequencing used immunoSEQ multiplex PCR; TCRdb keeps in-frame clones, though not all of them. Found here are about 30,000 clones, 75% to 90% of them singletons; the top ten hold 9.5% to 15%. V gene TRBV5-1 combines with J gene TRBJ2-7; D is perhaps TRBD1 (6 bases). The sample consisted of PBMCs, taken from a patient treated with natalizumab. This TCR came from a woman under 40 with progressive multifocal leukoencephalopathy. The CDR3 reads CASSTARVTGGDYEQYF. The CDR3 nucleotides are TGCGCCAGCAGCACCGCCCGGGTGACAGGTGGCGACTACGAGCAGTACTTC.